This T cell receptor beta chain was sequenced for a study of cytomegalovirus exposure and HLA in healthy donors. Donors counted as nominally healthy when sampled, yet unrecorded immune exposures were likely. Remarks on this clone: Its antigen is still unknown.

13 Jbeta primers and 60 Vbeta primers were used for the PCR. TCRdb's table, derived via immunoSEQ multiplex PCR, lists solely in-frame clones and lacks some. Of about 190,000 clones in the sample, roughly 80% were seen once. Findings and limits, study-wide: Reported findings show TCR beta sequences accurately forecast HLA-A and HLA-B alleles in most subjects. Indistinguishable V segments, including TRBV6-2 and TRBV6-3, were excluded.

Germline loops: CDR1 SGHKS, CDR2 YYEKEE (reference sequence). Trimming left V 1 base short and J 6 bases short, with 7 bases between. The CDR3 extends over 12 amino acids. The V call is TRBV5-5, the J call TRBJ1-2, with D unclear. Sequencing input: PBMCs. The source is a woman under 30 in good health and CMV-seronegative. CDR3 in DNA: TGTGCCAGCAGCTTGCGGCTAGATGGCTACACCTTC. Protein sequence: CASSLRLDGYTF.